Detailed here is one T cell receptor beta chain. Its specificity is unknown. PCR was performed using 60 Vbeta and 13 Jbeta primers. Original data processing: Later work found approximately 87 million unique TCR beta chains, with approximately 12 million shared. TCRdb keeps only in-frame clones here, not all; method: immunoSEQ multiplex PCR. D and trimming come from the DNA, and the V and J calls and clone size come from that table. The table records some 130,000 clones, 60% to 75% of them present only once. Donors showed nominal health when sampled, although they likely had unrecorded immune exposures. The data stem from a study of cytomegalovirus exposure and HLA in healthy donors. The study, taken as a whole, reports: Based on reports, TCR beta sequences accurately predicted HLA-A and HLA-B alleles for most subjects.

Losses at the gene ends were 5 bases for V and 6 bases for J; bases not matched to a gene: 6. Germline values: CDR1 GTSNPN, CDR2 SVGIG (reference sequence). The length of the CDR3 is 14 residues. The sequenced sample consisted of PBMCs. The rearrangement links TRBV30 to TRBJ2-3; 12 bases are shared with TRBD2. This receptor was taken from a woman aged 50 to 60 in good health and CMV-seropositive. Written as DNA, the CDR3 is TGTGCCTGGGGCACTAGCGGGGGGCGGGATACGCAGTATTTT. Translation gives CAWGTSGGRDTQYF.